The present T cell receptor (beta chain) was sequenced within a study of persistence of HIV-infected CD4 T cells. Study-wide results and caveats: Antigen-responding cells were enriched for degenerate expanded CDR3beta sequences. Within sorted populations, more oligoclonal TCRs accompanied more oligoclonal proviruses.

An overlapping HIV-1 Gag peptide pool stimulated these cells at about 0.94 ug/peptide/mL. Sorting selected CD4+ T cells upregulating both CD40 ligand and CD69. Undetectable plasma HIV-1 RNA below 50 copies/mL lasted at least 4 years. For 18 hours, CD8-depleted PBMCs received anti-CD28/CD49d costimulation, a CD40-blocking antibody and enfuvirtide. The CDR3 loop spans 13 amino acids. Germline CDR1 reads LGHDT; CDR2 reads YNNKEL (reference sequence). The V gene lost 4 bases and the J gene lost 4 bases, with 8 bases spanning the gap. The libraries were made with immunoSEQ version 4 in survey mode. Here immunoSEQ multiplex PCR was the method, and the copy in TCRdb shows in-frame clones only, minus some. This table holds fewer than 35,000 clones, approximately 70% found once. The sample holds one count of this clone. Its specificity is not known.

The chain uses TRBV3-1 (or the pseudogene TRBV3-2) and TRBJ1-5, with no clear D. Sequencing was performed on CD4+ T cells sorted from PBMCs after approximately 20-hour stimulation, taken from a patient who received antiretroviral therapy. This receptor was identified in an adult man with HIV who was CMV-seropositive. This CDR3 reads CASSPRINQPQHF. The DNA of the CDR3 is TGTGCCAGCAGCCCGAGGATTAATCAGCCCCAGCATTTT.